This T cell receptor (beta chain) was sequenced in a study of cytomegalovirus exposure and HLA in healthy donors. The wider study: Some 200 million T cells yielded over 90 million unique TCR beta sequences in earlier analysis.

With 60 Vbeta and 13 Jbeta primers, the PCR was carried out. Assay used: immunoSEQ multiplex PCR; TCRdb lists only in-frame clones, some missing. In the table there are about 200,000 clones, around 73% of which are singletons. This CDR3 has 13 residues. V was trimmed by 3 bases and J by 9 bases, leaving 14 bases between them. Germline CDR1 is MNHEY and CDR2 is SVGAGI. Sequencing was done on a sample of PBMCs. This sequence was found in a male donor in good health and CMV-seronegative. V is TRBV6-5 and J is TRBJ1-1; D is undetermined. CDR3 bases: TGTGCCAGCAGTTATCAGGAGGGTAGGCAAGCTTTCTTT. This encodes CASSYQEGRQAFF.